Shown below are 26 T cell receptor beta chains from a single sample sequenced in a study of CD8 T cells in Susac syndrome. RNA was extracted with the RNeasy kit, and a quantity of about 0.45 to 1 ug was reverse transcribed using random hexamers. Using its own MiXCR run on the immunoSEQ multiplex PCR reads, TCRdb lists one record per CDR3 protein. The data hold under 200,000 distinct CDR3 sequences, with roughly 91% observed a single time. Input material: CD4+ T cells from PBMCs. The receptors were gathered from a human donor with Susac syndrome.

This clonotype occurred once. This sequence joins TRBV19 and TRBJ2-2; D remains ambiguous. Germline V gene data show CDR1 as LNHDA and CDR2 as SQIVND (reference sequence). With 3 bases removed from V and 4 bases from J, the gap between germline ends came to 9 bases. The CDR3 covers 14 residues. The CDR3 loop is CASSINRVTGELFF. In DNA, the CDR3 is TGTGCCAGTAGTATTAACAGAGTCACCGGGGAGCTGTTTTTT.

This clonotype was seen a single time. This chain links TRBV28 with TRBJ1-4, with D possibly TRBD1 on 6 matching bases. V lost 5 bases to trimming and J lost 4 bases, with 17 bases between them. The germline V gene has CDR1 MDHEN and CDR2 SYDVKM. The CDR3 runs to 16 residues. CDR3 DNA sequence: TGTGCCAGCAGTGGAGGGGGTGGAAATATTAATGAAAAACTGTTTTTT. Translating it yields CASSGGGGNINEKLFF.

The chain recombines TRBV2 with TRBJ2-1; D remains unclear. This CDR3 contains 13 residues. V was clipped by 10 bases and J by 9 bases, with 19 bases between them. Germline-derived CDR1 and CDR2 are SNHLY and FYNNEI. In DNA, the CDR3 is TGTGCCACCCGCGTGCTAGAGGCTAGTGAGCAGTTCTTC. Protein sequence: CATRVLEASEQFF.

The chain combines TRBV3-1 with TRBJ2-5, with D tentatively TRBD1 or TRBD2 (6 bases each). The CDR3 is 16 amino acids. V lost 0 bases and J 1 base, leaving 12 bases between the germline ends. The germline V gene has CDR1 LGHDT and CDR2 YNNKEL (reference sequence). CDR3 DNA: TGTGCCAGCAGCCAAGATAGACGGGGGCCCCAAGAGACCCAGTACTTC. This sequence encodes CASSQDRRGPQETQYF.

This clonotype appeared a single time. The chain has TRBV20-1 and TRBJ2-2, with D unclear. The germline gives CDR1 DFQATT, CDR2 SNEGSKA (reference sequence). The V end lost 5 bases, the J end lost 4 bases, and 14 bases lay between the germline ends. The CDR3 sequence is 14 residues long. The CDR3 nucleotides are TGCAGTGCTGAACCAGGTTTCGGCACCGGGGAGCTGTTTTTT. This sequence encodes CSAEPGFGTGELFF.

CDR3 residues: CASSQDKDRFYEQYF. The CDR3 nucleotides read TGTGCCAGCAGCCAAGATAAAGACAGGTTCTACGAGCAGTACTTC. This sequence joins TRBV4-2 and TRBJ2-7; tentative D call: TRBD1 (6 bases). Germline V gene data show CDR1 as LGHNA and CDR2 as YNFKEQ. This CDR3 has 15 amino acids. V was cut by 0 bases and J by 3 bases, with 12 bases left in between.

The chain recombines TRBV20-1 with TRBJ2-2; 16 bases are shared with TRBD2. The CDR3 totals 20 residues. Trimming cost V 1 base and J 2 bases; bases outside gene matches: 10. Germline-derived CDR1 and CDR2 are DFQATT and SNEGSKA (reference sequence). The DNA of the CDR3 is TGCAGTGCTAGAGTCCCTCTGGGACTAGCGGGAGGGCCAAACACCGGGGAGCTGTTTTTT. Translation gives CSARVPLGLAGGPNTGELFF.

The chain is built from TRBV3-1 and TRBJ1-2, with 12 bases matching TRBD1. CDR3 length: 16 residues. Unmatched junction bases numbered 5, after V lost 1 base and J lost 5 bases. In germline, CDR1 is LGHDT, CDR2 YNNKEL (reference sequence). The CDR3 reads CASSQAGTGGGYGYTF. CDR3 nucleotides: TGTGCCAGCAGCCAAGCGGGGACAGGGGGCGGGTATGGCTACACCTTC. The entire variable domain, with the rest obtained from reference TRBV3-1 and TRBJ1-2, is as follows: DTAVSQTPKYLVTQMGNDKSIKCEQNLGHDTMYWYKQDSKKFLKIMFSYNNKELIINETVPNRFSPKSPDKAHLNLHINSLELGDSAVYFCASSQAGTGGGYGYTFGSGTRLTVV.

The chain combines TRBV11-2 with TRBJ2-5, with unresolved D. Germline CDR1 is SGHAT and CDR2 is FQNNGV. V lost 1 base and J lost 0, with 12 bases in between. CDR3 size: 16 residues. CDR3 DNA sequence: TGTGCCAGCAGCTTAGCCCCGATTTCCAACCAAGAGACCCAGTACTTC. Residues: CASSLAPISNQETQYF.

The chain employs TRBV7-2 and TRBJ2-7; 7 positions agree with TRBD1. The length of the CDR3 is 14 residues. Germline values: CDR1 SGHTA, CDR2 FQGNSA. V lost 5 bases, J lost 5 bases, and 9 bases stayed unmatched. The CDR3 DNA follows: TGTGCCAGCAGCATAAACAGGGGTATCCACGAGCAGTACTTC. Amino acid sequence: CASSINRGIHEQYF.

This clonotype was observed a single time. This sequence joins TRBV15 and TRBJ2-2, with TRBD2 matching 8 bases. The CDR3 is made up of 17 amino acids. Germline CDR1 reads LNHNV; CDR2 reads YYDKDF (reference sequence). The J segment lost 5 bases and the V segment lost 0 bases, leaving 8 bases of the junction unmatched. As DNA, the CDR3 is TGTGCCACCAGCAGAGATCGGACGGGGGGGCGTACCGGGGAGCTGTTTTTT. Translated: CATSRDRTGGRTGELFF.

The chain couples TRBV4-2 to TRBJ1-1; D is undetermined. The germline V and J ends were trimmed by 1 base and 0 bases, with 9 bases remaining between them. Germline V CDR1 and CDR2: LGHNA, YNFKEQ. The length of the CDR3 is 15 residues. DNA of the CDR3: TGTGCCAGCAGCCAAGTTGCACAGATGAACACTGAAGCTTTCTTT. Translated, it gives CASSQVAQMNTEAFF.

The rearrangement joins TRBV15 to TRBJ1-2, with a possible D match to TRBD1 (5 bases). Germline loops: CDR1 LNHNV, CDR2 YYDKDF (reference sequence). V was cut by 0 bases and J by 4 bases, with 9 bases left in between. The CDR3 totals 14 residues. The CDR3 nucleotides read TGTGCCACCAGCAGAGATCTGGGGACCTATGGCTACACCTTC. This sequence encodes CATSRDLGTYGYTF.

The chain carries TRBV20-1 and TRBJ2-4; TRBD1 matches at 9 bases. The CDR3 loop spans 14 amino acids. Germline assignment: CDR1 DFQATT and CDR2 SNEGSKA (reference sequence). V shed 6 bases, J shed 9 bases, and the junction held 12 bases outside the gene matches. This CDR3 is CSAAETGGGGIQYF. For the CDR3, the DNA is TGCAGTGCCGCTGAGACAGGGGGGGGAGGCATTCAGTACTTC.

The chain employs TRBV7-9 and TRBJ2-1; the D is unclear. The CDR3 runs to 12 residues. V was shortened by 2 bases and J by 9 bases, with 8 bases between the two germline ends. Per the germline V gene, CDR1 is SEHNR and CDR2 is FQNEAQ (reference sequence). The CDR3 here is CASSLRGFEQFF. The DNA of the CDR3 is TGTGCCAGCAGCTTACGAGGTTTTGAGCAGTTCTTC. The whole variable domain, remainder taken from reference TRBV7-9 and TRBJ2-1, is DTGVSQNPRHKITKRGQNVTFRCDPISEHNRLYWYRQTLGQGPEFLTYFQNEAQLEKSRLLSDRFSAERPKGSFSTLEIQRTEQGDSAMYLCASSLRGFEQFFGPGTRLTVL.

This chain uses TRBV2 with TRBJ1-2, with 8 bases aligning to TRBD1. This CDR3 is 13 amino acids long. CDR1 SNHLY and CDR2 FYNNEI come from the germline V gene. Trimming removed 3 bases from V and 4 bases from J; junction bases left unmatched: 1. The CDR3 DNA reads TGTGCCAGCAGTGATCAGGGGGCCTATGGCTACACCTTC. It translates to CASSDQGAYGYTF. The full variable domain, its missing parts supplied by reference TRBV2 and TRBJ1-2, is EPEVTQTPSHQVTQMGQEVILRCVPISNHLYFYWYRQILGQKVEFLVSFYNNEISEKSEIFDDQFSVERPDGSNFTLKIRSTKLEDSAMYFCASSDQGAYGYTFGSGTRLTVV.

The chain uses TRBV6-5 and TRBJ2-7, with D possibly TRBD2 on 5 matching bases. This CDR3 comprises 14 residues. The germline CDR1 and CDR2 sequences are MNHEY and SVGAGI. V shed 5 bases and J shed 3 bases, with 14 bases lying between them. CDR3 nucleotide sequence: TGTGCCAGCAGTGCCGCCCGGGGAAGCTACGAGCAGTACTTC. It encodes CASSAARGSYEQYF.

This rearrangement joins TRBV19 to TRBJ1-2; D is unclear. The germline V and J ends were trimmed by 8 bases and 4 bases, with 14 bases remaining between them. Germline V CDR1 and CDR2: LNHDA, SQIVND (reference sequence). The CDR3 is 13 amino acids. The CDR3 coding sequence is TGTGCCAGTCGTCTAGGGCAAATCTATGGCTACACCTTC. Protein product: CASRLGQIYGYTF. The complete variable domain, with remaining parts taken from reference TRBV19 and TRBJ1-2, reads DGGITQSPKYLFRKEGQNVTLSCEQNLNHDAMYWYRQDPGQGLRLIYYSQIVNDFQKGDIAEGYSVSREKKESFPLTVTSAQKNPTAFYLCASRLGQIYGYTFGSGTRLTVV.

V usage is TRBV5-1 and J usage is TRBJ2-3; the match to TRBD2 covers 12 bases. This CDR3 region has 16 residues. Germline CDR1 SGHRS, CDR2 YFSETQ. J gave up 6 bases and V 1 base, and 6 bases lay outside the gene matches. CDR3 residues: CASSLLAGGPQDTQYF. As DNA, the CDR3 is TGCGCCAGCAGCTTGCTAGCGGGAGGGCCTCAGGATACGCAGTATTTT.

The CDR3 reads CASKTIGAEQYF. CDR3 bases: TGTGCCAGCAAGACCATTGGGGCCGAGCAGTACTTC. V usage is TRBV27 and J usage is TRBJ2-7, with D tentatively TRBD1 (5 bases). The CDR3 consists of 12 residues. Deletions cut 7 bases from V and 6 bases from J, with 13 bases between. Germline assignment: CDR1 MNHEY and CDR2 SMNVEV (reference sequence).

The V call is TRBV4-1, the J call TRBJ2-1; D remains unclear. Germline V CDR1 and CDR2: MGHRA, YSYEKL. CDR3 length: 13 amino acids. Trimming removed 1 base at V and 8 bases at J, with 9 bases between. CDR3 sequence: CASSQAPEYEQFF. The CDR3 nucleotides read TGCGCCAGCAGCCAAGCCCCGGAGTATGAGCAGTTCTTC.

The CDR3 here is CASSDRDRGVNEQFF. The CDR3 DNA sequence: TGTGCCAGCAGTGATAGGGACAGGGGGGTCAATGAGCAGTTCTTC. This chain joins TRBV2 and TRBJ2-1; TRBD1 matches at 11 bases. Per germline, CDR1 SNHLY and CDR2 FYNNEI. J was trimmed by 6 bases and V by 3 bases; bases with no gene match: 4. This CDR3 region has 15 residues.

V and J are TRBV19 and TRBJ2-5, with 10 bases fitting TRBD2. Germline values: CDR1 LNHDA, CDR2 SQIVND (reference sequence). V lost 3 bases and J lost 1; bases outside the gene matches: 5. CDR3 length: 16 residues. The CDR3 nucleotides read TGTGCCAGTAGTATTGGGCTAGCGGGGGCCCAAGAGACCCAGTACTTC. This encodes CASSIGLAGAQETQYF.

The CDR3 sequence is CASSSTSDARFEQFF. CDR3 in DNA: TGTGCCAGCAGTTCCACTAGCGATGCCCGGTTTGAGCAGTTCTTC. The chain recombines TRBV28 with TRBJ2-1, with TRBD2 identical over 7 bases. The CDR3 loop spans 15 amino acids. From germline, CDR1 is MDHEN and CDR2 SYDVKM. J was trimmed by 9 bases and V by 4 bases; bases with no gene match: 12. The whole variable domain, filled in from reference TRBV28 and TRBJ2-1, reads DVKVTQSSRYLVKRTGEKVFLECVQDMDHENMFWYRQDPGLGLRLIYFSYDVKMKEKGDIPEGYSVSREKKERFSLILESASTNQTSMYLCASSSTSDARFEQFFGPGTRLTVL.

The J gene is TRBJ2-7, the V gene TRBV3-1, with D unresolved. This CDR3 is 14 amino acids long. Trimming shortened V by 0 bases and J by 1 base, and 7 bases separated the two germline ends. Germline CDR1 and CDR2: LGHDT and YNNKEL (reference sequence). CDR3: CASSQDFRSYEQYF. The DNA for the CDR3 is TGTGCCAGCAGCCAAGATTTTAGGTCCTACGAGCAGTACTTC.

The chain carries TRBV5-1 and TRBJ2-3; 16 positions match TRBD2. Per the germline V gene, CDR1 is SGHRS and CDR2 is YFSETQ. The CDR3 loop spans 19 amino acids. The V and J ends lost 3 bases and 4 bases, in that order; junction bases with no gene match: 11. CDR3 nucleotides: TGCGCCAGCAGCTCGAGACCGGGACTAGCGGGAGGGCCCCCAGATACGCAGTATTTT. Protein: CASSSRPGLAGGPPDTQYF.